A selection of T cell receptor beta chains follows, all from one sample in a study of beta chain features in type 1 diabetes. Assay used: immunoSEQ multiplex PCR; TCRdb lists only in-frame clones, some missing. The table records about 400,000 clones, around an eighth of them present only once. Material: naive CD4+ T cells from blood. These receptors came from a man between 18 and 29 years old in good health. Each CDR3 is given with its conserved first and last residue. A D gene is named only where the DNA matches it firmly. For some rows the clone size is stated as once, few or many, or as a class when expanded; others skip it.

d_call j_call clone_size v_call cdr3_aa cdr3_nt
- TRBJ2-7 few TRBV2 CASSPGRGAYEQYF TGTGCCAGCAGTCCGGGACGGGGGGCGTACGAGCAGTACTTC
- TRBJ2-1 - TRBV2 CASSTTQGLEQFF TGTGCCAGCAGCACGACACAAGGTCTAGAGCAGTTCTTC
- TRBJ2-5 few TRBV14 CASSQARGETQYF TGTGCCAGCAGCCAGGCTAGGGGAGAGACCCAGTACTTC
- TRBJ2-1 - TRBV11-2 CASSLGGREQFF TGTGCCAGCAGCTTAGGGGGCCGAGAGCAGTTCTTC
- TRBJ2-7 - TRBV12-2 CASRTTRDRSSYEQYF TGTGCAAGTCGGACAACCCGGGACAGGAGCTCCTACGAGCAGTACTTC
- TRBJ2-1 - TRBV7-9 CASFFRDSSSYNEQFF TGTGCCAGTTTCTTTCGGGACTCGAGCTCCTACAATGAGCAGTTCTTC
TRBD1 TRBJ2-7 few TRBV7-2 CASSFARDSYEQYF TGTGCCAGCAGCTTCGCCCGGGACAGCTACGAGCAGTACTTC
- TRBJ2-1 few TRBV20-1 CSALIYNEQFF TGCAGTGCTCTTATATACAATGAGCAGTTCTTC
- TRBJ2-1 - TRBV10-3 CATFGTRGDNEQFF TGTGCCACCTTCGGGACTCGGGGAGACAATGAGCAGTTCTTC
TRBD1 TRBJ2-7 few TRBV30 CAWSADRGPTYEQYF TGTGCCTGGAGTGCCGACAGGGGCCCTACCTACGAGCAGTACTTC
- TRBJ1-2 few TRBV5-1 CASTLITEQGAGTF TGCGCCAGCACTCTGATAACTGAACAGGGTGCCGGCACCTTC
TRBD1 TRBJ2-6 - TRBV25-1 CASSEGDRESGANVLTF TGTGCCAGCAGTGAAGGGGACAGGGAGTCTGGGGCCAACGTCCTGACTTTC
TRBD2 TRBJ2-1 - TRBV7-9 CASSLLAGVRNEQFF TGTGCCAGCAGCTTACTAGCGGGAGTGAGGAATGAGCAGTTCTTC
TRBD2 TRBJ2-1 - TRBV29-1 CSGKPGLAPIEQFF TGCAGCGGGAAGCCGGGACTAGCTCCAATTGAGCAGTTCTTC
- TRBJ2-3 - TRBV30 CAWSGWGLADTQYF TGTGCCTGGAGCGGGTGGGGCCTCGCAGATACGCAGTATTTT
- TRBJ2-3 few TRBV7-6 CASRVSYSFTDTQYF TGTGCCAGCAGAGTAAGCTATTCCTTCACAGATACGCAGTATTTT
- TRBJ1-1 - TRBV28 CASSLPPRGKGEAFF TGTGCCAGCAGTCTCCCCCCCAGGGGCAAAGGTGAAGCTTTCTTT